Below are 23 T cell receptor beta chains sequenced from a single sample in a study of T-cell memory formation after mild COVID-19. TCRdb re-analysed the 5' RACE reads in MiXCR, keeping a single row per CDR3 protein. The sample holds 150,000 to 200,000 distinct CDR3 sequences, 25% to 40% seen once. Sequenced input: PBMCs or a T cell subset sorted from them (not recorded which). All receptors come from an adult woman who had mild COVID-19 (a few samples of this study predate the infection). Cell type and time point are not known.

This clonotype was picked up a small number of times. The V gene is TRBV14, the J gene TRBJ2-2; no clear D. CDR3 length equals 14 residues. Germline V gene data show CDR1 as SGHDN and CDR2 as FVKESK. V shed 4 bases and J shed 7 bases, with 13 bases lying between them. Here the CDR3 reads CASSPETIVGELFF. CDR3 in DNA: TGTGCCAGCAGCCCTGAGACCATAGTCGGGGAGCTGTTTTTT.

This clonotype was picked up a small number of times. The V gene is TRBV29-1, the J gene TRBJ2-7, with TRBD1 as a possible D gene (5 bases). The germline V and J ends were trimmed by 1 base and 3 bases, with 16 bases remaining between them. Germline values: CDR1 SQVTM, CDR2 ANQGSEA. The CDR3 has 15 residues. In DNA form, the CDR3 reads TGCAGCGTTGAAGGGGCGGCAGGGAATTACTACGAGCAGTACTTC. Protein sequence: CSVEGAAGNYYEQYF.

The V and J genes are TRBV20-1 and TRBJ1-3; 7 bases align to TRBD1. Germline CDR1 reads DFQATT; CDR2 reads SNEGSKA (reference sequence). This CDR3 contains 15 residues. The V gene end was trimmed by 1 base and the J gene end by 4 bases; junction bases not matched to a gene: 7. CDR3 coding DNA: TGCAGTGCTAGAGGGACAGGACTCCTCGGAAACACCATATATTTT. The encoded protein is CSARGTGLLGNTIYF.

The chain recombines TRBV24-1 with TRBJ1-2; D possibly corresponds to TRBD1 (5 bases). The CDR3 contains 15 residues. With 3 bases removed from V and 4 bases from J, the gap between germline ends came to 14 bases. The germline V gene has CDR1 KGHDR and CDR2 SFDVKD. CDR3 nucleotide sequence: TGTGCCACCAGTGATGACAGCGAGAGCGTCTATGGCTACACCTTC. Amino acid sequence: CATSDDSESVYGYTF.

This clonotype is a singleton in its sample. The CDR3 sequence: CASSSGSNEQFF. Written as DNA, the CDR3 is TGTGCCAGCTCGAGCGGGAGCAATGAGCAGTTCTTC. The chain links TRBV10-3 to TRBJ2-1; TRBD2 matches 8 bases. Per germline, CDR1 ENHRY and CDR2 SYGVKD. J lost 6 bases, V lost 10 bases, and 5 bases had no gene match. The CDR3 has 12 residues.

The chain employs TRBV20-1 and TRBJ1-1; 11 bases align to TRBD1. Germline values: CDR1 DFQATT, CDR2 SNEGSKA (reference sequence). The CDR3 is made up of 15 amino acids. Germline trimming cut 5 bases from V and 0 bases from J; bases unmatched to any gene: 5. The DNA of the CDR3 is TGCAGTGCTCCGGGACAGGGGGGGCTGAACACTGAAGCTTTCTTT. As protein: CSAPGQGGLNTEAFF.

V usage is TRBV6-5 and J usage is TRBJ1-4; D unresolved. V shed 0 bases and J shed 2 bases, with 7 bases lying between them. Germline V gives CDR1 MNHEY, CDR2 SVGAGI. There are 15 residues in the CDR3. The CDR3 nucleotides read TGTGCCAGCAGTTACTCGCTGGGGACTAATGAAAAACTGTTTTTT. This translates into CASSYSLGTNEKLFF.

This clonotype was seen only a few times. The chain recombines TRBV7-3 with TRBJ2-3, with 8 nucleotides matching TRBD2. The trim removed 5 bases at V and 5 bases at J, leaving 21 bases unmatched. The CDR3 length is 19 residues. CDR1 is SGHTA, CDR2 FQGTGA, per germline. CDR3 in DNA: TGTGCCAGCAGCGTGGGGGGGTCATTAGCGGGAACTACACTAGATACGCAGTATTTT. Translated: CASSVGGSLAGTTLDTQYF.

The V and J genes are TRBV12-3 or TRBV12-4 and TRBJ1-1, with D possibly TRBD1 on 6 matching bases. With 0 bases removed from V and 6 bases from J, the gap between germline ends came to 11 bases. CDR3 length: 14 residues. The CDR3 nucleotides read TGTGCCAGCAGTTTAGCGCCTGGGGGGCCTGAAGCTTTCTTT. It translates to CASSLAPGGPEAFF.

This clonotype came up a few times. The chain has TRBV27 and TRBJ1-2, with 11 bases fitting TRBD1. The CDR3 extends over 16 amino acids. V was pared by 4 bases and J by 0 bases, with 4 bases of the junction left unmatched. Germline CDR1 MNHEY, CDR2 SMNVEV (reference sequence). The CDR3 spells CASSSGTGGPNYGYTF. The CDR3 bases are TGTGCCAGCAGTTCGGGGACAGGGGGTCCTAACTATGGCTACACCTTC.

CDR3 sequence: CASSYAPGREGSYEQYF. The CDR3 bases are TGTGCCAGCAGCTACGCTCCAGGGCGGGAGGGGTCCTACGAGCAGTACTTC. The chain has TRBV7-8 and TRBJ2-7; 9 positions match TRBD2. The CDR3 extends over 17 amino acids. V lost 4 bases to trimming and J lost 1 base; unmatched junction nucleotides: 11. CDR1 and CDR2 (germline): SGHVS, FQNEAQ.

The table lists this clonotype with a few counts. V usage is TRBV30 and J usage is TRBJ2-3; unclear D gene. The ends were cut back, 1 base at V and 5 bases at J, with 1 base in the middle. The CDR3 loop spans 10 amino acids. Germline V CDR1 and CDR2: GTSNPN, SVGIG (reference sequence). The CDR3 loop is CAWSEDTQYF. Written as DNA, the CDR3 is TGTGCCTGGAGTGAAGATACGCAGTATTTT.

CDR3 nucleotides: TGTGCCAGTAGTACCTTCTTTGGGGACCCTGAAGCTTTCTTT. It is translated as CASSTFFGDPEAFF. V and J are TRBV19 and TRBJ1-1, with a tentative D call TRBD1 (5 bases). CDR3 length: 14 residues. The germline gives CDR1 LNHDA, CDR2 SQIVND (reference sequence). V was shortened by 4 bases and J by 6 bases, with 15 bases between the two germline ends.

The V and J genes are TRBV20-1 and TRBJ1-2; D possibly corresponds to TRBD1 (5 bases). The CDR3 is 14 amino acids. V lost 5 bases and J lost 6, with 19 bases in between. CDR1 DFQATT and CDR2 SNEGSKA come from the germline V gene (reference sequence). DNA for the CDR3: TGCAGTGCTCCCTACGACAGTTTGGGGAATGGCTACACCTTC. Translating it yields CSAPYDSLGNGYTF.

V is TRBV5-1 and J is TRBJ2-2, with 8 nucleotides matching TRBD2. Germline values: CDR1 SGHRS, CDR2 YFSETQ. Unmatched junction bases numbered 6, after V lost 7 bases and J lost 4 bases. This CDR3 has 14 amino acids. The CDR3 is CASGSGVGTGELFF. CDR3 nucleotides: TGCGCCAGCGGTAGCGGGGTCGGCACCGGGGAGCTGTTTTTT.

The rearrangement links TRBV5-6 to TRBJ1-6; D call uncertain. CDR1 and CDR2 from the germline V gene are SGHDT and YYEEEE. This CDR3 is built from 15 residues. Trimming stripped 2 bases from V and 7 bases from J, with 13 bases between. CDR3 sequence (DNA): TGTGCCAGCAGCTTCCGGATTGACATAAATTCACCCCTCCACTTT. It yields the protein CASSFRIDINSPLHF.

This clonotype was seen a few times. V and J are TRBV2 and TRBJ1-5; no definite D call. CDR3 length equals 13 residues. The V gene lost 3 bases and the J gene lost 7 bases, with 10 bases spanning the gap. Germline V CDR1 and CDR2: SNHLY, FYNNEI. The CDR3 coding sequence is TGTGCCAGCAGTGATGACCTATACCAGCCCCAGCATTTT. Residues: CASSDDLYQPQHF.

This clonotype showed up just a few times. The chain uses TRBV11-2 and TRBJ2-2, with D tentatively TRBD1 (6 bases). This CDR3 is built from 19 residues. With 2 bases removed from V and 1 base from J, the gap between germline ends came to 20 bases. Germline CDR1 reads SGHAT; CDR2 reads FQNNGV. CDR3 protein: CASSLLDGLGRGNTGELFF. In DNA form, the CDR3 reads TGTGCCAGCAGCTTATTGGACGGCCTAGGCAGGGGGAACACCGGGGAGCTGTTTTTT.

This chain joins TRBV4-1 and TRBJ2-7, with 7 positions matching TRBD2. The germline CDR1 and CDR2 sequences are MGHRA and YSYEKL. This CDR3 spans 15 amino acids. The junction had 6 bases not matched to a gene; V was cut back by 1 base and J by 3 bases. CDR3 sequence reads: CASSQGQGGVYEQYF. The CDR3 DNA is TGCGCCAGCAGCCAAGGCCAGGGAGGGGTCTACGAGCAGTACTTC.

The chain recombines TRBV7-9 with TRBJ1-1; D is possibly TRBD1 (6 bases). The CDR3 is 14 amino acids. Germline V gene data show CDR1 as SEHNR and CDR2 as FQNEAQ (reference sequence). Trimming took off 5 bases at V and 0 bases at J, with 10 bases between the two ends. CDR3 DNA sequence: TGTGCCAGCAGCGTAACAGGGATGAACACTGAAGCTTTCTTT. This translates into CASSVTGMNTEAFF.

This clonotype was detected a few times. The chain is built from TRBV20-1 and TRBJ1-1, with D maybe TRBD1 (5 bases). Germline-derived CDR1 and CDR2 are DFQATT and SNEGSKA (reference sequence). The CDR3 spans 14 residues. V was cut by 2 bases and J by 3 bases, with 13 bases left in between. CDR3 sequence reads: CSARSGQGDTEAFF. The CDR3 DNA sequence: TGCAGTGCTAGATCAGGGCAGGGCGACACTGAAGCTTTCTTT.

This clonotype came up a few times. The V call is TRBV5-1, the J call TRBJ1-4, with D maybe TRBD1 (6 bases). CDR1 and CDR2 (germline): SGHRS, YFSETQ. CDR3 size: 15 residues. Trimming removed 4 bases at V and 1 base at J, with 11 bases between. CDR3: CASSNTGQTNEKLFF. In DNA form, the CDR3 reads TGCGCCAGCAGCAATACAGGGCAAACTAATGAAAAACTGTTTTTT.

The CDR3 nucleotides are TGTGCCTGCCCTCCTAGGAGTGCGGTGGAGACCCAGTACTTC. Translation: CACPPRSAVETQYF. This chain links TRBV30 with TRBJ2-5; D call uncertain. V was pared by 6 bases and J by 5 bases, with 19 bases between. Germline loops: CDR1 GTSNPN, CDR2 SVGIG (reference sequence). The CDR3 length is 14 residues.